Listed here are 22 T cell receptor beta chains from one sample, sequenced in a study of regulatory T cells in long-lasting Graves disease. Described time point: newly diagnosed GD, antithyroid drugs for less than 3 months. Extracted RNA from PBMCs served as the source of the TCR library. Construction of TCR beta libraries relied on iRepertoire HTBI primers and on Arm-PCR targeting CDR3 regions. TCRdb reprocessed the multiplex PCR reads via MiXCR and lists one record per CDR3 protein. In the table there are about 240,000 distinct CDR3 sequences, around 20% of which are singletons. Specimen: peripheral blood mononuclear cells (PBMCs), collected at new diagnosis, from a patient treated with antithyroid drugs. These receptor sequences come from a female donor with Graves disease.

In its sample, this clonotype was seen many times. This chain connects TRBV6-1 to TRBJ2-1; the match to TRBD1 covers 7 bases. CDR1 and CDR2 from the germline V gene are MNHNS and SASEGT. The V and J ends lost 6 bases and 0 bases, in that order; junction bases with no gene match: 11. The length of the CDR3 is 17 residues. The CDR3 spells CASSPLTDRASYNEQFF. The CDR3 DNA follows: TGTGCCAGCAGCCCCCTAACCGACAGGGCCTCCTACAATGAGCAGTTCTTC.

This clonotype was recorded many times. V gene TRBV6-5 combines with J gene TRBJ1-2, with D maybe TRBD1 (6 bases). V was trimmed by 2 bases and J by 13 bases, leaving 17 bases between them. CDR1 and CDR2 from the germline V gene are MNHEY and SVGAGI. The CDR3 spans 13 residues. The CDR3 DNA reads TGTGCCAGCAGTTACGGACAGCAGTGGGACGCCACCTTC. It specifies CASSYGQQWDATF.

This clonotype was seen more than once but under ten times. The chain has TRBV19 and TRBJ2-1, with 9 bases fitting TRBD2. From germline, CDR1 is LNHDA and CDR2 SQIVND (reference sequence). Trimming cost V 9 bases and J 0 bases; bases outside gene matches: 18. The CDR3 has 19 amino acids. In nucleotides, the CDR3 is TGTGCCAGCCAAAGCTGGGCCAGCGGGGGGTTAGGCTCCTACAATGAGCAGTTCTTC. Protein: CASQSWASGGLGSYNEQFF. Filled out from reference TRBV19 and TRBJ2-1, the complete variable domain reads DGGITQSPKYLFRKEGQNVTLSCEQNLNHDAMYWYRQDPGQGLRLIYYSQIVNDFQKGDIAEGYSVSREKKESFPLTVTSAQKNPTAFYLCASQSWASGGLGSYNEQFFGPGTRLTVL.

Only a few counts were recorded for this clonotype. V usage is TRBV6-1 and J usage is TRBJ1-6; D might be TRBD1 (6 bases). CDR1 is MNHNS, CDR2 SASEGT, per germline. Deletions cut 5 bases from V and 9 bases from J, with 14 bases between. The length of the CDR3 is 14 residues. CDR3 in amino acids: CASSRRGALSPLHF. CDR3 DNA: TGTGCCAGCAGTAGACGGGGGGCGCTTTCACCCCTCCACTTT.

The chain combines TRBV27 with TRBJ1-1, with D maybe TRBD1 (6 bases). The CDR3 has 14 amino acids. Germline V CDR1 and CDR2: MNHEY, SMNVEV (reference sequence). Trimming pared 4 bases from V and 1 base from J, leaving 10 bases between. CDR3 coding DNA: TGTGCCAGCAGTTCCAGGACAGCGAACACTGAAGCTTTCTTT. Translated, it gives CASSSRTANTEAFF.

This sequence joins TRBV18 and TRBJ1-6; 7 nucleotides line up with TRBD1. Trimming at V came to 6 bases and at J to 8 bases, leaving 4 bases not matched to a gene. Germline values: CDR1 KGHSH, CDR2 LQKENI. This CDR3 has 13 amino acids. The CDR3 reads CASSRDRDSPLHF. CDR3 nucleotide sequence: TGTGCCAGCTCGCGAGACAGGGATTCACCCCTCCACTTT.

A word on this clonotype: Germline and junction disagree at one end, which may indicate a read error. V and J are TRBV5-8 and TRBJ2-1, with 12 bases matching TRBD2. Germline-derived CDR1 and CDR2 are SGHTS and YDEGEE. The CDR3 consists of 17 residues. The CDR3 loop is CASSSDSSSGGANEQFF. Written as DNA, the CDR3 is TGCGCCAGCAGCTCCGACTCATCTAGCGGGGGGGCGAATGAGCAGTTCTTC.

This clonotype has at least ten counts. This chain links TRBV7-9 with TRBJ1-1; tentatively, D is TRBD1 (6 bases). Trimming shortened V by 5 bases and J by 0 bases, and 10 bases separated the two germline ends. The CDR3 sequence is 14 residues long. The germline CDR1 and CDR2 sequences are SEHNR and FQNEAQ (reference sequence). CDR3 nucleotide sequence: TGTGCCAGCAGCCCCAGGGGCCTGAACACTGAAGCTTTCTTT. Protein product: CASSPRGLNTEAFF.

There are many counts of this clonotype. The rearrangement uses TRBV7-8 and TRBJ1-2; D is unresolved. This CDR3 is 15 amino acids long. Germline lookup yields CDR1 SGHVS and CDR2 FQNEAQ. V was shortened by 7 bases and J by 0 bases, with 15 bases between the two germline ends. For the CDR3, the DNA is TGTGCCAGCAACATTAAGGGAGATCCTAACTATGGCTACACCTTC. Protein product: CASNIKGDPNYGYTF.

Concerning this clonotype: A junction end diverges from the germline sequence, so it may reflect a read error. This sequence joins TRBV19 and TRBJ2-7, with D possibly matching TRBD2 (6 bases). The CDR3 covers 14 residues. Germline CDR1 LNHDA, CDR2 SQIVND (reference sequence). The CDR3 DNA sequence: TGTGCCGGTAGTATTAGGTGGGAGGTTTACGAGCAGTACTTC. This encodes CAGSIRWEVYEQYF.

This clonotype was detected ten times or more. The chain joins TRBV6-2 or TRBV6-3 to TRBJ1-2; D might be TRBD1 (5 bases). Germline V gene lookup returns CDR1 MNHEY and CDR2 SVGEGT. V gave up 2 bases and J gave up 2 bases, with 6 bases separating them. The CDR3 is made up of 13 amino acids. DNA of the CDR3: TGTGCCAGCAGTTACCCAGGGAACTATGGCTACACCTTC. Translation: CASSYPGNYGYTF.

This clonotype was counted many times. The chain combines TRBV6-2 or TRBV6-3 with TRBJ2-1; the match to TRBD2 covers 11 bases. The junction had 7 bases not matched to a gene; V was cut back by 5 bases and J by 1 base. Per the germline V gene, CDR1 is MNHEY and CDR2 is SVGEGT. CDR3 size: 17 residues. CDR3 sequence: CASSAIGLAGSYNEQFF. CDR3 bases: TGTGCCAGCAGTGCCATTGGACTAGCGGGTTCCTACAATGAGCAGTTCTTC.

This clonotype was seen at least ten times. The CDR3 bases are TGTGCCAGCAGTACCATTGGACAACTCTCTGGGGCCAACGTCCTGACTTTC. Translated, it gives CASSTIGQLSGANVLTF. The V call is TRBV27, the J call TRBJ2-6; possibly TRBD1 for D (5 bases). V dropped 5 bases and J dropped 0 bases, with 14 bases sitting between them. Germline loops: CDR1 MNHEY, CDR2 SMNVEV (reference sequence). CDR3 length equals 17 residues.

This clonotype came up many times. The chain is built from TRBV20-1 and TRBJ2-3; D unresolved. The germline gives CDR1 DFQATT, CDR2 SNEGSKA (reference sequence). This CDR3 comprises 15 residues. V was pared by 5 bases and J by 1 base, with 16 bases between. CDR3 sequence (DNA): TGCAGTGCTGCGTCCGTGGCTGGCGGCACAGATACGCAGTATTTT. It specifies CSAASVAGGTDTQYF.

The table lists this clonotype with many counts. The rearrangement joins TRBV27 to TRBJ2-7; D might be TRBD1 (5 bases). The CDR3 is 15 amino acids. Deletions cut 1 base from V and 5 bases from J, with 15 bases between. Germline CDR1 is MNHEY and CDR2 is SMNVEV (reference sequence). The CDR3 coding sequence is TGTGCCAGCAGTTTATGGCCTCAGGGAAGGGACGAGCAGTACTTC. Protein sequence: CASSLWPQGRDEQYF.

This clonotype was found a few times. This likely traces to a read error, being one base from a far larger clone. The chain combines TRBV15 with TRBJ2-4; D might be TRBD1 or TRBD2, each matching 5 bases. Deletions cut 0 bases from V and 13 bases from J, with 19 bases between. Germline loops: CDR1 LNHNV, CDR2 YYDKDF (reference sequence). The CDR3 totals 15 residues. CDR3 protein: CATSRDWGPRFEQYF. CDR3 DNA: TGTGCCACCAGCAGAGATTGGGGACCGCGATTTGAGCAGTACTTC.

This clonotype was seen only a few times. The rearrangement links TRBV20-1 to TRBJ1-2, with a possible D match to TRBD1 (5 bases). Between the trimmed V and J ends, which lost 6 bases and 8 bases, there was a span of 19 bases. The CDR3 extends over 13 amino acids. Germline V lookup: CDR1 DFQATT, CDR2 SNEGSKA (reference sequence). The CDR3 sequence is CSALTQGAQGYTF. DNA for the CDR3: TGCAGTGCCCTTACCCAAGGGGCGCAAGGCTACACCTTC.

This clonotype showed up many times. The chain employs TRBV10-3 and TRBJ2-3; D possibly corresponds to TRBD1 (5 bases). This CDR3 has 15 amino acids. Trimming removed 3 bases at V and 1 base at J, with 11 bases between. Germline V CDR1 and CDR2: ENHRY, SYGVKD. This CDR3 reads CAISDQGRGTDTQYF. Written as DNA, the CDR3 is TGTGCCATCAGTGACCAGGGTAGGGGCACAGATACGCAGTATTTT.

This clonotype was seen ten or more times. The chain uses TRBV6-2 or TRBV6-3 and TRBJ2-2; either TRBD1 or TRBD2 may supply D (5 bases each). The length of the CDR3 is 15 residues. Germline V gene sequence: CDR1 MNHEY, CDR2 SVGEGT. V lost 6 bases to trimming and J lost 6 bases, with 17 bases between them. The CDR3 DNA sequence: TGTGCCAGCAGCCGACCGGGACGGTTGTCCGGGGAGCTGTTTTTT. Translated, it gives CASSRPGRLSGELFF.

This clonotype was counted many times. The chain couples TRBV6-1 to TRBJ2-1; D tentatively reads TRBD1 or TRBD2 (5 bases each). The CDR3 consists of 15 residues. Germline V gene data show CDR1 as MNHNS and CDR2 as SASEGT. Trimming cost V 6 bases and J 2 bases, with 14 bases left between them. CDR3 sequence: CASRSGPMAYNEQFF. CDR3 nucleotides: TGTGCCAGCAGGTCGGGGCCTATGGCCTACAATGAGCAGTTCTTC.

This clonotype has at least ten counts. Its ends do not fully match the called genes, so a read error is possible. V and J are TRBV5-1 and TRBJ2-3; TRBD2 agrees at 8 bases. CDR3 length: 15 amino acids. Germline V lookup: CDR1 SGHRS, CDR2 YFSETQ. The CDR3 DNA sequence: TGTGCCAGCAGCTTGGGCGGGGGGATCTTAGATACGCAGTATTTT. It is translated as CASSLGGGILDTQYF.

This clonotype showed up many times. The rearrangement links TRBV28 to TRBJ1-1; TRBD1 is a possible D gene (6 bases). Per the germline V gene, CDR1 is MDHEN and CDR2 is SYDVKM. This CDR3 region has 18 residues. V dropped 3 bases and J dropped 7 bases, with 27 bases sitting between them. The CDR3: CASSFLLLEDRPRGEAFF. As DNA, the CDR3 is TGTGCCAGCAGTTTTCTCTTGCTTGAAGACAGGCCGAGGGGTGAAGCTTTCTTT.